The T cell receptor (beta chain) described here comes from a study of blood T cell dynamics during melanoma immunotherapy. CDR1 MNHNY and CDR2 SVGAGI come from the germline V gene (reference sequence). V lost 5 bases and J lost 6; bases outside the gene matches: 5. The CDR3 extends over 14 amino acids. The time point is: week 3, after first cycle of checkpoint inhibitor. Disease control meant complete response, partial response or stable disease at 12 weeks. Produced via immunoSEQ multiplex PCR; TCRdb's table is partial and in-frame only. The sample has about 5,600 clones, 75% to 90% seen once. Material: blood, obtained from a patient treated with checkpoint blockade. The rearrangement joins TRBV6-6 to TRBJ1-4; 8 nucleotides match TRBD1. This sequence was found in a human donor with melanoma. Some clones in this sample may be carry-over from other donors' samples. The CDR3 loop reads CASSTDRADEKLFF. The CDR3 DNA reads TGTGCCAGCAGTACGGACAGGGCAGATGAAAAACTGTTTTTT.